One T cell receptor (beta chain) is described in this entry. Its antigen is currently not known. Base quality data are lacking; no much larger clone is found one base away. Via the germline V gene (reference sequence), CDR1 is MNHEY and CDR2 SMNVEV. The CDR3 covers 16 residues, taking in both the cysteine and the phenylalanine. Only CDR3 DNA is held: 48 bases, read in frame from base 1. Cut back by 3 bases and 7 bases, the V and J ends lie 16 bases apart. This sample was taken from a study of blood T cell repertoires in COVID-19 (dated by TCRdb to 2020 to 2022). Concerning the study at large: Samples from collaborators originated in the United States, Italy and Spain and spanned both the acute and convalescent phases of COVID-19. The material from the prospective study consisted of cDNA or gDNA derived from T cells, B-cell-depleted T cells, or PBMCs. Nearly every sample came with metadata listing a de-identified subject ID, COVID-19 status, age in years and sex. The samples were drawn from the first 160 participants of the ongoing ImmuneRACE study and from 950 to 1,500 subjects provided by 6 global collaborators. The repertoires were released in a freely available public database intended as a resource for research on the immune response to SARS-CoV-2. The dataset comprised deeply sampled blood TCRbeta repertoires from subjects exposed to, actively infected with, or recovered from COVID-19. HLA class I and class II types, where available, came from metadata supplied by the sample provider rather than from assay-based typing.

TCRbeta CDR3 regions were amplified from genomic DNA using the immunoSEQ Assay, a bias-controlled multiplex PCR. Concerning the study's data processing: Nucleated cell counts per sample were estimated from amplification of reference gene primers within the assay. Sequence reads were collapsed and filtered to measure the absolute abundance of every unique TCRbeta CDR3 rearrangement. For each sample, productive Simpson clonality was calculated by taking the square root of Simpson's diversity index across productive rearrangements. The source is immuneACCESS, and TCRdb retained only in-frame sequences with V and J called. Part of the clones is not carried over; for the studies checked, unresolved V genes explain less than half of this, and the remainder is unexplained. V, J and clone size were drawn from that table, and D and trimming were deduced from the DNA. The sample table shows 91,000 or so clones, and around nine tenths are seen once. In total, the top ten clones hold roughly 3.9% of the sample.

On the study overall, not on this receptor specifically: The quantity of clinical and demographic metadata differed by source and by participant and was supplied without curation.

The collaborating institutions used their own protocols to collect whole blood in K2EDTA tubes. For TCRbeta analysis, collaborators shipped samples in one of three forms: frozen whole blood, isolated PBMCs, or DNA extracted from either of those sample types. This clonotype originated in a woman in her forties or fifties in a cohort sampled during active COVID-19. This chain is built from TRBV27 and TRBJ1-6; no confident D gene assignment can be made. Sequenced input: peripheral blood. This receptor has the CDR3 CASSFLGTLANSPLHF. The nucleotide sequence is TGTGCCAGCAGTTTTCTGGGCACACTTGCAAATTCACCCCTCCACTTT.